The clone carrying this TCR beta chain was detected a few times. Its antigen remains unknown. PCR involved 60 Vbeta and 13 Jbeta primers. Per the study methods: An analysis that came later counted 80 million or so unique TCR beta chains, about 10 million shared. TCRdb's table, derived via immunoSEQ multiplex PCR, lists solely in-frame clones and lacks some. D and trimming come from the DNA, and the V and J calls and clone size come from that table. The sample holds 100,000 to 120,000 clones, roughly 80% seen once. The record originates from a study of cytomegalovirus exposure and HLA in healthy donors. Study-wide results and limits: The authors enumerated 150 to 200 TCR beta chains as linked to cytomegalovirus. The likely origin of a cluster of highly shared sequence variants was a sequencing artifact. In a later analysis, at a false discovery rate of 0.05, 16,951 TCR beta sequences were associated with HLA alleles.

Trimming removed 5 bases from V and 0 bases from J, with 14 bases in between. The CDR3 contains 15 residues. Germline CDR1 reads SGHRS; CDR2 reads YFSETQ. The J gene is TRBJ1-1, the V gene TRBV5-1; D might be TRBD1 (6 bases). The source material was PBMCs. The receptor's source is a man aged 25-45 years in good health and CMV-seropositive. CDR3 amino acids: CASRPSDRLNTEAFF. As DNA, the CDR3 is TGCGCCAGCAGGCCTTCGGACAGATTGAACACTGAAGCTTTCTTT.